The source of this TCR beta chain is a study of shared T cell receptors in the human thymus. This CDR3 region has 16 residues. Germline V gives CDR1 LGHNA, CDR2 YNFKEQ. V was clipped by 1 base and J by 3 bases, with 16 bases between them. Assay used: immunoSEQ multiplex PCR; TCRdb lists only in-frame clones, some missing. The repertoire holds some 640,000 clones, over 75% seen once, with approximately 0.0097% in the top ten. The same data also contributed to another study, on human thymus T cells. That work adds: Donors were healthy Finnish babies undergoing corrective operations for congenital heart defects. From resections taken during corrective heart surgery, the thymus tissue was obtained. Repertoires sampled from thymus and blood appeared biased in V and J gene usage. The related literature has documented a marked overlap of thymic repertoires among unrelated individuals.

Sequencing was carried out using thymocytes. The rearrangement links TRBV4-2 to TRBJ2-7, with D perhaps TRBD2 (6 bases). This receptor was obtained from a boy under three years old with a congenital heart defect. CDR3 sequence reads: CASSQVSAGILYEQYF. The DNA for the CDR3 is TGTGCCAGCAGCCAAGTATCGGCGGGGATCCTCTACGAGCAGTACTTC.